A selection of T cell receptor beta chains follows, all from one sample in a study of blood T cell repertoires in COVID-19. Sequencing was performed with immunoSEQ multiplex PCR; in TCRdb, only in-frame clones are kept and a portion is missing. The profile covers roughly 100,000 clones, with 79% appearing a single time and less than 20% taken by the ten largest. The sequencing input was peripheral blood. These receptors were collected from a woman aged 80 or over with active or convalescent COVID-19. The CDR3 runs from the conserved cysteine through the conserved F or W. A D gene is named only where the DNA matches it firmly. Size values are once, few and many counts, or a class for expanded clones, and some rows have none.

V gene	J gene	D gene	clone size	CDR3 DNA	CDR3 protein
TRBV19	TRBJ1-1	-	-	TGTGCCAGTTCCCCCGGCAGGGGCCGTTTGAACACTGAAGCTTTCTTT	CASSPGRGRLNTEAFF
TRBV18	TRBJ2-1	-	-	TGTGCCAGCTCACCCCGGACGGGAGAACCTTCCTACAATGAGCAGTTCTTC	CASSPRTGEPSYNEQFF
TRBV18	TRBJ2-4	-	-	TGTGCCAGCTCACCAGACTCGACCGTTCAGTACTTC	CASSPDSTVQYF
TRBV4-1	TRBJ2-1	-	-	TGCGCCAGCAGCCAAGATGGACTTAGGGTCAGATACAATGAGCAGTTCTTC	CASSQDGLRVRYNEQFF
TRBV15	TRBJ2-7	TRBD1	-	TGTGCCACCAGCAGAGCCCGGGACAGAGCCTACGAGCAGTACTTC	CATSRARDRAYEQYF
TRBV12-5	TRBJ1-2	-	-	TGTGCTAGTGGTTTGTCAACACAGGGAACTAACTATGGCTACACCTTC	CASGLSTQGTNYGYTF
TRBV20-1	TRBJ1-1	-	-	TGCAGTGCTAGTCGGGGGGAGGGGTGGGCTTTCTTT	CSASRGEGWAFF
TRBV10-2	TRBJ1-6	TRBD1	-	TGCGCCAGCAGTGTTAGGACAGGGTCCAATTCACCCCTCCACTTT	CASSVRTGSNSPLHF
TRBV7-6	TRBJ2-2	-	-	TGTGCCAGCAGCTTAAATACTTACACCGGGGAGCTGTTTTTT	CASSLNTYTGELFF
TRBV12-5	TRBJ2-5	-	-	TGTGCTAGTGGTTTGGGGGACTCCCGAGGAACCCAGTACTTC	CASGLGDSRGTQYF
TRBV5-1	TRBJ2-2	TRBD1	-	TGCGCCAGCAGTGGACCGGGACAGGGCGACACCGGGGAGCTGTTTTTT	CASSGPGQGDTGELFF
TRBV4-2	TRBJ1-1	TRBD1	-	TGTGCCAGCAGCCGACAGGGGGCTATTGAAGCTTTCTTT	CASSRQGAIEAFF
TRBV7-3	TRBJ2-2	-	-	TGTGCCAGCAGCTTAGGAGGGAGCGGCACCGGGGAGCTGTTTTTT	CASSLGGSGTGELFF
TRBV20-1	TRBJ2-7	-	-	TGCAGTGCTTTAGTAGACGAGCAGTACTTC	CSALVDEQYF
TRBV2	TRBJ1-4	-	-	TGTGCCAGCAGTGCGGGGGGGCCCTCAACTAATGAAAAACTGTTTTTT	CASSAGGPSTNEKLFF
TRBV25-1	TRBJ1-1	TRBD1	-	TGTGCCAGCAGTCCCCCCGGGACAGGGGGCGGAATTAACACTGAAGCTTTCTTT	CASSPPGTGGGINTEAFF
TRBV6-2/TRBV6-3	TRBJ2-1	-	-	TGTGCCAGCAGTCCCCGATCGGGGGGCGCAGGCTACAATGAGCAGTTCTTC	CASSPRSGGAGYNEQFF
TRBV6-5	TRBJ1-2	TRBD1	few	TGTGCCAGCAGTTACTCACCCGACAGGGGGCATGGCTACACCTTC	CASSYSPDRGHGYTF
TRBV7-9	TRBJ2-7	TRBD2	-	TGTGCCAGCAGCTTGGGGCGGGAGGGCGTTTACGAGCAGTACTTC	CASSLGREGVYEQYF
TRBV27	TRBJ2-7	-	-	TGTGCCAGCAGTTATGGTCAGGGGGGAACCTACGAGCAGTACTTC	CASSYGQGGTYEQYF
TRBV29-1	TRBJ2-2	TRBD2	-	TGCAGCGTTGCCCTAGCGGGATACACCGGGGAGCTGTTTTTT	CSVALAGYTGELFF
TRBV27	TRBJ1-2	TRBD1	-	TGTGCCAGCAGTCCAGACAGGGGGCGAATCTATGGCTACACCTTC	CASSPDRGRIYGYTF
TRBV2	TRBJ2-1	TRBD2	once	TGTGCCAGCACAGGACTAGCCTCTCTCTTCGTCAATGAGCAGTTCTTC	CASTGLASLFVNEQFF
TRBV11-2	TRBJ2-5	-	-	TGTGCCAGCAGCACCGACTACAGTCCCCAAGAGACCCAGTACTTC	CASSTDYSPQETQYF
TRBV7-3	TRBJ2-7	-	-	TGTGCCAGCAGCTTAAGCTCTACTAGAGCCCACGAGCAGTACTTC	CASSLSSTRAHEQYF
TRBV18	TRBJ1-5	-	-	TGTGCCAGCTCACCAGAAACGGGGTTGCAGCCCCAGCATTTT	CASSPETGLQPQHF
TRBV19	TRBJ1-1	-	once	TGTGCCAGTAGATTCGACGGGCGGGGGGTGTCTGAAGCTTTCTTT	CASRFDGRGVSEAFF
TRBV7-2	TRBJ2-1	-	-	TGTGCCAGCAGCTTACGACGGCTCGGAGCTCTTTACAATGAGCAGTTCTTC	CASSLRRLGALYNEQFF
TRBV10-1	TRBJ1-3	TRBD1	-	TGCGCCAGCAGTGAGTCGAAGCGACAGGGGTGGTCTGGAAATACCATATATTTT	CASSESKRQGWSGNTIYF
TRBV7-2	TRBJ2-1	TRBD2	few	TGTGCCAGCAGCTTATATAGCGGGAGGAGTCTTGGGCAGTTCTTC	CASSLYSGRSLGQFF
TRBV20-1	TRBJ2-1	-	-	TGCAGTGCCCCTAAGTACAATGAGCAGTTCTTC	CSAPKYNEQFF
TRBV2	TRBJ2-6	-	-	TGTGCCAGCAGTGAAGTTGGGGCCTCTGGGGCCAACGTCCTGACTTTC	CASSEVGASGANVLTF
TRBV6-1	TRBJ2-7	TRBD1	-	TGTGCCAGCAGTGAAGGGACAGGGATCGGCTACGAGCAGTACTTC	CASSEGTGIGYEQYF
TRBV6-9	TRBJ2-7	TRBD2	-	TGTGCCAGCAGTTATACGAGCGGGAGGGCCTACGAGCAGTACTTC	CASSYTSGRAYEQYF
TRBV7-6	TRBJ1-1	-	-	TGTGCCAGCAGCTTAGGAGCCGGGACTGTGAACACTGAAGCTTTCTTT	CASSLGAGTVNTEAFF
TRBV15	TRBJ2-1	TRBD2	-	TGTGCCACCAGCAGAGCTCCTCCCGGGACTAGCGGGAACAATGAGCAGTTCTTC	CATSRAPPGTSGNNEQFF
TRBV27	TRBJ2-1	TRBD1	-	TGTGCCAGCAGATATACAGGGGGCGCCCACAATGAGCAGTTCTTC	CASRYTGGAHNEQFF